These 20 T cell receptor beta chains share one sample of origin, sequenced in a study of Graves' ophthalmopathy and Graves' hyperthyroidism. CDR3 regions of TCR beta were amplified from RNA transcripts. First-round RT-PCR used HTBI primers; second-round multiplex PCR followed. TCRdb re-analysed the multiplex PCR reads in MiXCR, keeping a single row per CDR3 protein. The table includes about 700,000 distinct CDR3 sequences, roughly two fifths detected once. Source material: peripheral blood. These receptors all stem from an adult man with Graves' ophthalmopathy.

The rearrangement links TRBV6-6 to TRBJ2-5; D is perhaps TRBD1 (5 bases). Trimming pared 8 bases from V and 0 bases from J, leaving 16 bases between. Germline V CDR1 and CDR2: MNHNY, SVGAGI (reference sequence). The CDR3 length is 15 residues. The CDR3 region is CASQLGQGYQETQYF. The DNA for the CDR3 is TGTGCCAGCCAGCTTGGCCAGGGCTACCAAGAGACCCAGTACTTC.

The genes are TRBV7-9 and TRBJ1-5, with D perhaps matching TRBD1 (5 bases). In germline, CDR1 is SEHNR, CDR2 FQNEAQ (reference sequence). The CDR3 extends over 17 amino acids. Trimming stripped 7 bases from V and 11 bases from J, with 30 bases between. This CDR3 is CASTPRRGAGERETQHF. The CDR3 bases are TGTGCCAGCACCCCGAGAAGAGGAGCGGGGGAGAGGGAGACCCAGCATTTT.

This clonotype was observed a single time. The V call is TRBV7-8, the J call TRBJ2-3; 12 positions match TRBD2. With V trimmed by 5 bases and J by 4 bases, 4 bases remained unmatched. Germline lookup yields CDR1 SGHVS and CDR2 FQNEAQ. The CDR3 extends over 15 amino acids. The CDR3 DNA is TGTGCCAGCAGCCTACTAGCGGGAGGCTCAGATACGCAGTATTTT. Protein product: CASSLLAGGSDTQYF.

The sample holds many counts of this clonotype. This chain joins TRBV5-1 and TRBJ1-5; no clear D gene. Per the germline V gene, CDR1 is SGHRS and CDR2 is YFSETQ. Trimming removed 0 bases from V and 5 bases from J, with 12 bases in between. The CDR3 consists of 15 residues. This chain's CDR3 is CASSLGLGDDQPQHF. CDR3 sequence (DNA): TGCGCCAGCAGCTTGGGCTTAGGCGATGATCAGCCCCAGCATTTT.

The rearrangement uses TRBV29-1 and TRBJ1-5; maybe TRBD1 (6 bases). V shed 8 bases and J shed 4 bases, with 18 bases lying between them. Germline CDR1 is SQVTM and CDR2 is ANQGSEA. This CDR3 contains 14 residues. The CDR3 DNA is TGCAGCCCCGGGACACGGTCGGAAAATCAGCCCCAGCATTTT. It translates to CSPGTRSENQPQHF.

This clonotype was observed a single time. The chain recombines TRBV25-1 with TRBJ2-2; D not resolved. Trimming shortened V by 1 base and J by 1 base, and 7 bases separated the two germline ends. Germline V lookup: CDR1 MGHDK, CDR2 SYGVNS. This CDR3 has 15 amino acids. CDR3 protein: CASSEWAGNTGELFF. The CDR3 DNA reads as TGTGCCAGCAGTGAATGGGCAGGGAACACCGGGGAGCTGTTTTTT.

J is TRBJ1-4 and V is TRBV15, with a possible D match to TRBD1 (5 bases). The germline CDR1 and CDR2 sequences are LNHNV and YYDKDF (reference sequence). The CDR3 spans 16 residues. V was trimmed by 8 bases and J by 3 bases, leaving 19 bases between them. This CDR3 is CATSSWGDGPNEKLFF. CDR3 nucleotide sequence: TGTGCCACCTCCTCATGGGGGGACGGACCTAATGAAAAACTGTTTTTT. The full variable domain, in which reference TRBV15 and TRBJ1-4 provide the parts outside the CDR3, is DAMVIQNPRYQVTQFGKPVTLSCSQTLNHNVMYWYQQKSSQAPKLLFHYYDKDFNNEADTPDNFQSRRPNTSFCFLDIRSPGLGDTAMYLCATSSWGDGPNEKLFFGSGTQLSVL.

J is TRBJ2-7 and V is TRBV11-1, with D perhaps matching TRBD1 (6 bases). V lost 6 bases to trimming and J lost 1 base, with 16 bases between them. The CDR3 contains 15 residues. From germline, CDR1 is SGHAT and CDR2 FQDESV (reference sequence). The chain's CDR3 is CASSYSSRGSYEQYV. In DNA, the CDR3 is TGTGCCAGCAGTTACTCTTCCAGGGGTTCCTACGAGCAGTACGTC.

This clonotype was recorded a few times. This sequence joins TRBV12-3 or TRBV12-4 and TRBJ2-2, with a tentative D call TRBD2 (6 bases). The CDR3 spans 16 residues. V was shortened by 5 bases and J by 0 bases, with 13 bases between the two germline ends. CDR3 in amino acids: CASSERPGANTGELFF. The DNA of the CDR3 is TGTGCCAGCAGTGAACGGCCGGGGGCGAACACCGGGGAGCTGTTTTTT.

The V call is TRBV20-1, the J call TRBJ2-5; 9 bases are a match to TRBD2. Germline CDR1 DFQATT, CDR2 SNEGSKA (reference sequence). V lost 5 bases, J lost 7 bases, and 11 bases stayed unmatched. The CDR3 consists of 14 residues. The CDR3 DNA sequence: TGCAGTGCTCGAGTTAGTAGCGGGGGTGGGACCCAGTACTTC. As protein: CSARVSSGGGTQYF.

CDR3 loop: CASTADLDNEQFF. CDR3 DNA sequence: TGTGCCAGCACAGCGGACCTGGACAATGAGCAGTTCTTC. The chain combines TRBV2 with TRBJ2-1; D possibly corresponds to TRBD2 (5 bases). Germline CDR1 is SNHLY and CDR2 is FYNNEI. V lost 7 bases to trimming and J lost 5 bases, with 12 bases between them. The CDR3 contains 13 residues.

This clonotype was observed a handful of times. CDR3 sequence: CASSQDSVRVLETQYF. Written as DNA, the CDR3 is TGTGCCAGCAGCCAAGATAGCGTCAGGGTTTTGGAGACCCAGTACTTC. The rearrangement joins TRBV3-1 to TRBJ2-5; D could derive from TRBD1 or TRBD2 (5 bases each). V lost 0 bases and J lost 5, with 16 bases in between. CDR1 and CDR2 from the germline V gene are LGHDT and YNNKEL (reference sequence). CDR3 length: 16 amino acids.

On this clonotype itself: A much larger clone is a single base away; this may be a read error. Lacking the conserved final phenylalanine or tryptophan, this CDR3 likely reflects a read error. The chain links TRBV29-1 to TRBJ1-2; TRBD1 matches 7 bases. Germline V gene lookup returns CDR1 SQVTM and CDR2 ANQGSEA. This CDR3 contains 14 residues. CDR3 loop: CASSNPDRDYGYTL. The CDR3 region has the DNA TGTGCCAGTAGTAACCCCGACAGGGACTATGGCTACACCCTC.

The count of this clonotype is one. The CDR3 coding sequence is TGCGCCAGCAGCGTGGCGGACGGGTACGAGCAGTACTTC. Translation gives CASSVADGYEQYF. The chain is built from TRBV5-1 and TRBJ2-7; D is unresolved. Deletions cut 4 bases from V and 4 bases from J, with 12 bases between. The CDR3 spans 13 residues. CDR1 is SGHRS, CDR2 YFSETQ, per germline.

Comments on this clonotype: This may arise from a read error, as a much more abundant clone is one base away. In DNA, the CDR3 is TGTGCCATCAGTCCCGGGACTCGTGGGCCCCAGCATTTT. Its translation: CAISPGTRGPQHF. The genes are TRBV10-3 and TRBJ1-5; TRBD1 might be the D (5 bases). The V gene lost 5 bases and the J gene lost 9 bases, with 14 bases spanning the gap. The germline V gene encodes CDR1 ENHRY and CDR2 SYGVKD. The CDR3 is 13 amino acids.

As to this clonotype: A far larger clone is just one base off, so this is likely a read error. This chain connects TRBV5-1 to TRBJ1-1; D is undetermined. Germline lookup yields CDR1 SGHRS and CDR2 YFSETQ. The CDR3 runs to 11 residues. The CDR3 DNA is TGTGCCACCACGACCAACACTGAAGCTCTCTTT. Amino acids: CATTTNTEALF.

This clonotype was counted ten times or more. The V gene is TRBV5-1, the J gene TRBJ2-7; 9 bases fit TRBD1. The V gene's germline CDR1 is SGHRS and CDR2 YFSETQ. This CDR3 is 14 amino acids long. The V and J ends lost 4 bases and 5 bases, in that order; junction bases with no gene match: 7. In DNA, the CDR3 is TGCGCCAGCAGCCTAGGACAGGGGAGGGACGAGCAGTACTTC. Amino acids: CASSLGQGRDEQYF.

This clonotype was seen only a few times. The chain combines TRBV11-2 with TRBJ2-7, with TRBD1 as a possible D gene (5 bases). Germline V gene lookup returns CDR1 SGHAT and CDR2 FQNNGV. The CDR3 runs 16 residues. V lost 1 base and J 0 bases, leaving 13 bases between the germline ends. The CDR3 DNA is TGTGCCAGCAGCTTAGCGACAGCATCCCTCTCCTACGAGCAGTACTTC. It codes for CASSLATASLSYEQYF.

The chain employs TRBV15 and TRBJ1-2; D perhaps matches TRBD1 (5 bases). Germline-derived CDR1 and CDR2 are LNHNV and YYDKDF (reference sequence). With 3 bases removed from V and 4 bases from J, the gap between germline ends came to 9 bases. CDR3 length: 13 amino acids. CDR3 DNA: TGTGCCACCAGCAGCCACGACAGCTATGGCTACACCTTC. Translated, it gives CATSSHDSYGYTF.

The table lists this clonotype with many counts. V and J are TRBV12-5 and TRBJ1-3; D uncertain. From germline, CDR1 is LGHNT and CDR2 FRNRAP. The ends were cut back, 4 bases at V and 10 bases at J, with 8 bases in the middle. The length of the CDR3 is 11 residues. CDR3 residues: CASGSSVTIYF. For the CDR3, the DNA is TGTGCTAGTGGTTCCTCGGTAACCATATATTTT.